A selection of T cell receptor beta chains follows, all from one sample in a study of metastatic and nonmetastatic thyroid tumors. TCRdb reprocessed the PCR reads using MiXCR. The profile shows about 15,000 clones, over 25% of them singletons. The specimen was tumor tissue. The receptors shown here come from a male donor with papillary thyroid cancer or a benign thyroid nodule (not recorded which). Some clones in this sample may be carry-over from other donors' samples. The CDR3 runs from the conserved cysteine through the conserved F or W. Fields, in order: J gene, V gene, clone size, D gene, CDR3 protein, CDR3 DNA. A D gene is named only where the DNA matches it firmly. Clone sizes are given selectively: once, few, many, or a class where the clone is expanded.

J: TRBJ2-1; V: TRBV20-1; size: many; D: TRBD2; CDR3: CSAPTSGSYNEQFF; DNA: TGCAGTGCACCGACTAGCGGATCCTACAATGAGCAGTTCTTC
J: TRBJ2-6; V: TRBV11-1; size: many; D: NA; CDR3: CASSFSGRGSGANVLTF; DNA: TGTGCCAGCAGCTTTAGTGGACGGGGCTCTGGGGCCAACGTCCTGACTTTC
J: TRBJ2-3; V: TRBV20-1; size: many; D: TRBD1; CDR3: CSARRHRDRGTDTQYF; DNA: TGCAGTGCTAGGAGGCACCGGGACAGAGGCACAGATACGCAGTATTTT
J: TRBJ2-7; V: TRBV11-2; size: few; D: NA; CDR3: CASSLDPGAYEQYF; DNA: TGTGCCAGCAGCTTAGACCCGGGCGCCTACGAGCAGTACTTC
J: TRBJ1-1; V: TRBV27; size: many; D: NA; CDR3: CASSLKMRGNTEAFF; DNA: TGTGCCAGCAGTTTAAAGATGAGGGGGAACACTGAAGCTTTCTTT
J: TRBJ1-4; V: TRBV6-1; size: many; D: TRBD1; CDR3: CASRFTGAGGEKLFF; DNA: TGTGCCAGCAGATTTACAGGGGCTGGTGGTGAAAAACTGTTTTTT
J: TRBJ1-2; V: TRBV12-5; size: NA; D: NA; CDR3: CASGLRQSYGYTF; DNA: TGTGCTAGTGGTTTGCGACAGAGCTATGGCTACACCTTC
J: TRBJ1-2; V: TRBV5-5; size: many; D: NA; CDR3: CASSLEADYGYTF; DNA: TGTGCCAGCAGCTTGGAGGCAGACTATGGCTACACCTTC
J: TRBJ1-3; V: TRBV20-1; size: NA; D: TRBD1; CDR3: CSARDSTGTGNTIYF; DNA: TGCAGTGCTAGAGATTCGACAGGGACTGGAAACACCATATATTTT
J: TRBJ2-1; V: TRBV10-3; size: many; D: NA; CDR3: CAISESSVWKSSYNEQFF; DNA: TGTGCCATCAGTGAGTCGAGTGTATGGAAAAGCTCCTACAATGAGCAGTTCTTC
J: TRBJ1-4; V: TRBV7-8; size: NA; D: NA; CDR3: CASSLDSEKLFF; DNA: TGTGCCAGCAGCCTAGACTCGGAAAAACTGTTTTTT
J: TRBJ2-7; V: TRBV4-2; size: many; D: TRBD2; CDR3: CASSRASTSGRSEQYF; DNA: TGTGCCAGCAGCCGAGCTTCGACTAGCGGGAGGTCCGAGCAGTACTTC
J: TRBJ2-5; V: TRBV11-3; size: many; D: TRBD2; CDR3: CASSPKWASGGLRRETQYF; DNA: TGTGCCAGCAGCCCAAAGTGGGCTAGCGGGGGCCTGCGGAGGGAGACCCAGTACTTC
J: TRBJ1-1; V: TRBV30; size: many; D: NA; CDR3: CAWSRMNTEAFF; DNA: TGTGCCTGGAGCCGAATGAACACTGAAGCTTTCTTT
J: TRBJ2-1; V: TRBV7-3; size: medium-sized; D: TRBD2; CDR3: CASSSQAGGPGEQFF; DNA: TGTGCCAGCAGCTCCCAGGCGGGAGGGCCCGGTGAGCAGTTCTTC
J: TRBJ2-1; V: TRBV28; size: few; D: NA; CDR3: CASSWTIQTQTYNEQFF; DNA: TGTGCCAGCAGTTGGACTATTCAAACCCAGACCTACAATGAGCAGTTCTTC
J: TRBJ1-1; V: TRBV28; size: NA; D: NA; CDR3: CASSLTIPALYTEAFF; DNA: TGTGCCAGCAGTTTAACCATTCCCGCTCTCTACACTGAAGCTTTCTTT
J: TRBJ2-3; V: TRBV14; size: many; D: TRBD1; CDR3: CASSPLQGASSADTQYF; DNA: TGTGCCAGCAGCCCACTACAGGGGGCATCGTCCGCAGATACGCAGTATTTT
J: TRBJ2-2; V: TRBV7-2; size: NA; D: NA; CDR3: CASSRTRSGELFF; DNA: TGTGCCAGCAGCCGTACTAGGTCCGGGGAGCTGTTTTTT
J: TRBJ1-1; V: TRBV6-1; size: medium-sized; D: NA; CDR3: CASSEPGRGWVF; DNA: TGTGCCAGCAGTGAACCAGGGCGAGGTTGGGTTTTT
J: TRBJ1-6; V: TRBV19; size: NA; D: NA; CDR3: CASSDGTEYSPLHF; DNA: TGTGCCAGTAGTGACGGGACCGAGTATTCACCCCTCCACTTT
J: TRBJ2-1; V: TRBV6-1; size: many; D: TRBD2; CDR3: CASSRTSGLYNEQFF; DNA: TGTGCCAGCTCCCGGACTAGCGGGCTCTACAATGAGCAGTTCTTC
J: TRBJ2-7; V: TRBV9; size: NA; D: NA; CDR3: CASSPHPGSYEQYF; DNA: TGTGCCAGCAGCCCCCACCCCGGCTCCTACGAGCAGTACTTC
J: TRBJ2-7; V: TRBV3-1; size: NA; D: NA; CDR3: CASSHGVDQYF; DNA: TGTGCCAGCAGCCACGGAGTCGACCAGTACTTC
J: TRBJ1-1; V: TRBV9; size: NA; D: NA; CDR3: CASSAAGGPGTEAFF; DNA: TGTGCCAGCAGCGCCGCGGGGGGGCCGGGTACTGAAGCTTTCTTT
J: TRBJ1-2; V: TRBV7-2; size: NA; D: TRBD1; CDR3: CASSLGQSYGYTF; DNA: TGTGCCAGCAGCTTGGGACAGTCCTATGGCTACACCTTC
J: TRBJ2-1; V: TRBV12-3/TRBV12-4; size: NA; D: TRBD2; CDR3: CASRYRMGLAGDNWQFF; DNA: TGTGCCAGCAGGTATCGTATGGGACTAGCGGGCGACAATTGGCAGTTCTTC
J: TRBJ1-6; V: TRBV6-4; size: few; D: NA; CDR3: CATPRGSNSPLHF; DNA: TGTGCCACACCCAGGGGCTCCAATTCACCCCTCCACTTT
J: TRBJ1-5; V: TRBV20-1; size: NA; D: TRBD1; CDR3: CSARTGLELQPQHF; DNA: TGCAGTGCAAGGACAGGTCTGGAACTCCAGCCCCAGCATTTT
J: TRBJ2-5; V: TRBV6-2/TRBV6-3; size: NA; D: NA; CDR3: CASMDLKETQYF; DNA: TGTGCCAGCATGGACCTAAAAGAGACCCAGTACTTC
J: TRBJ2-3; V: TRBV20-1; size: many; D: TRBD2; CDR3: CSTMTGTSDTDTQYF; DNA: TGCAGTACCATGACCGGGACTAGCGACACAGATACGCAGTATTTT
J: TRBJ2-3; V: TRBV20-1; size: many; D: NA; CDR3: CSARLVKSDTQYF; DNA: TGCAGTGCTAGACTAGTTAAATCGGATACGCAGTATTTT
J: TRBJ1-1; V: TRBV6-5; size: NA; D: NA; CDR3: CASRTPITAAHRSTEAFF; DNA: TGTGCCAGCAGAACACCTATCACAGCAGCACATAGGTCCACTGAAGCTTTCTTT
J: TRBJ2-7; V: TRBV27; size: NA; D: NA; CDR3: CASSIRVPPYEQYF; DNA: TGTGCCAGCAGTATCAGGGTCCCCCCCTACGAGCAGTACTTC
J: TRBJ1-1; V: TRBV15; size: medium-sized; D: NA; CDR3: CATSRDEGGLDTEAFF; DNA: TGTGCCACCAGCAGAGATGAGGGGGGATTAGACACTGAAGCTTTCTTT
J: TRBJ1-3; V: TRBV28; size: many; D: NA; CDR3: CASSLAGRVANTIYF; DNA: TGTGCCAGCAGTTTAGCCGGGAGGGTCGCAAACACCATATATTTT
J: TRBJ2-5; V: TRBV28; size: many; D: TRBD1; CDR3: CASTPFGTGKETQYF; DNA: TGTGCCAGCACCCCCTTTGGGACAGGAAAAGAGACCCAGTACTTC
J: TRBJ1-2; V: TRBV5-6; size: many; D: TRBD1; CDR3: CASSTSPGQGNYGYTF; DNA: TGTGCCAGCAGCACCTCTCCGGGACAGGGAAACTATGGCTACACCTTC
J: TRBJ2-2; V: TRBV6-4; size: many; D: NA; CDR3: CASSDSPTGELFF; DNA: TGTGCCAGCAGTGACTCACCTACCGGGGAGCTGTTTTTT
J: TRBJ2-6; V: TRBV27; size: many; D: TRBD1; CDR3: CASSPQGESYNVLTF; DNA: TGTGCCAGCAGTCCCCAGGGGGAGAGTTACAACGTCCTGACTTTC
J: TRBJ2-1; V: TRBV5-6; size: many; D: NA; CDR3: CASSLGKDAQFF; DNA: TGTGCCAGCAGCTTGGGAAAGGATGCACAGTTCTTC
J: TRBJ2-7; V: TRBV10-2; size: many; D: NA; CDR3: CASSRELYEQYF; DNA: TGCGCCAGCAGTCGTGAGCTCTACGAGCAGTACTTC
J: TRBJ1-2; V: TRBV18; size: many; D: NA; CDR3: CASSLDMIYGYTF; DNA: TGTGCCAGCTCACTAGACATGATATATGGCTACACCTTC
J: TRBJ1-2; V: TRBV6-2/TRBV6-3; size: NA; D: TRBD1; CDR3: CASSRGQGELYGYTF; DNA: TGTGCCAGCAGTCGGGGACAGGGGGAACTCTATGGCTACACCTTC
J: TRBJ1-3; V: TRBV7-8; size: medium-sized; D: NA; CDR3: CASSNPLGIAEQGSGNTIYF; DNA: TGTGCCAGCAGCAACCCCCTCGGGATTGCAGAACAAGGGTCTGGAAACACCATATATTTT
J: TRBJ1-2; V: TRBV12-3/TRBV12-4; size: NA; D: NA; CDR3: CASSFTGMGHYGYTF; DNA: TGTGCCAGCAGTTTTACCGGGATGGGGCACTATGGCTACACCTTC
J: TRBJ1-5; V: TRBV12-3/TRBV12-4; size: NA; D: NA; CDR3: CASSLSGGNQPQHF; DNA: TGTGCCAGCAGTTTATCCGGTGGCAATCAGCCCCAGCATTTT
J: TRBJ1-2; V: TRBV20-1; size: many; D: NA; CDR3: CSARPDIGTFGGYTF; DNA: TGCAGTGCTAGGCCGGATATCGGGACCTTCGGGGGCTACACCTTC
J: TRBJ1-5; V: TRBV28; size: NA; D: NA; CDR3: CASIQGSHPQHF; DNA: TGTGCCAGCATCCAGGGCTCTCATCCCCAGCATTTT